What follows are 8 T cell receptor beta chains derived from one specimen sequenced in a study of blood T cell repertoires in COVID-19. Method: immunoSEQ multiplex PCR; TCRdb's copy keeps in-frame clones and lacks some. This sample has over 110,000 clones, with 88% found just once. The sequenced sample consisted of peripheral blood. Source of these receptors: a human donor in a cohort sampled during active COVID-19.

V and J are TRBV27 and TRBJ2-7; 12 bases map to TRBD2. The germline V gene has CDR1 MNHEY and CDR2 SMNVEV (reference sequence). The CDR3 runs 17 residues. V shed 5 bases and J 1 base; nucleotides not matched to a gene: 9. In nucleotides, the CDR3 is TGTGCCAGCAGTCCCCGAGAGACTAGCGGGGGATCCTACGAGCAGTACTTC. This codes for CASSPRETSGGSYEQYF.

The rearrangement uses TRBV2 and TRBJ1-3, with 9 bases that match TRBD1. The CDR3 is made up of 18 amino acids. The germline CDR1 and CDR2 sequences are SNHLY and FYNNEI. The junction had 11 bases not matched to a gene; V was cut back by 3 bases and J by 2 bases. The CDR3 coding sequence is TGTGCCAGCAGTGAGACTCCGGGACAGGGAGGCCCTGGAAACACCATATATTTT. Translated, it gives CASSETPGQGGPGNTIYF.

The rearrangement links TRBV7-9 to TRBJ2-3; D is possibly TRBD1 (5 bases). The V gene lost 0 bases and the J gene lost 5 bases, with 9 bases spanning the gap. In germline, CDR1 is SEHNR, CDR2 FQNEAQ (reference sequence). The CDR3 contains 14 residues. The CDR3 spells CASSLALRGDTQYF. The CDR3 DNA sequence: TGTGCCAGCAGCTTAGCGCTTAGGGGAGATACGCAGTATTTT.

The V gene is TRBV2, the J gene TRBJ2-7; 14 bases are a match to TRBD2. V was pared by 5 bases and J by 3 bases, with 6 bases of the junction left unmatched. The CDR3 is 16 residues long. Germline-derived CDR1 and CDR2 are SNHLY and FYNNEI. The CDR3 nucleotides read TGTGCCAGCAGTCACCGACTAGCGGGGGGGGTCTACGAGCAGTACTTC. Translated, it gives CASSHRLAGGVYEQYF.

The J gene is TRBJ1-6, the V gene TRBV10-1; a possible D gene is TRBD1 (6 bases). The V gene's germline CDR1 is WNHNN and CDR2 SYGVQD (reference sequence). V was cut by 7 bases and J by 0 bases, with 16 bases left in between. The CDR3 contains 17 residues. CDR3 region: CASTGTPFSSYNSPLHF. CDR3 in DNA: TGCGCCAGCACCGGGACACCCTTTAGCTCCTATAATTCACCCCTCCACTTT.

V is TRBV11-2 and J is TRBJ1-1; TRBD1 aligns across 10 bases. Germline lookup yields CDR1 SGHAT and CDR2 FQNNGV. Germline trimming cut 3 bases from V and 2 bases from J; bases unmatched to any gene: 3. This CDR3 spans 15 amino acids. CDR3 sequence reads: CASSLGQGINTEAFF. The CDR3 nucleotides read TGTGCCAGCAGCTTGGGACAGGGGATTAACACTGAAGCTTTCTTT. Looking up the rest from reference TRBV11-2 and TRBJ1-1 gives the full variable domain: EAGVAQSPRYKIIEKRQSVAFWCNPISGHATLYWYQQILGQGPKLLIQFQNNGVVDDSQLPKDRFSAERLKGVDSTLKIQPAKLEDSAVYLCASSLGQGINTEAFFGQGTRLTVV.

The CDR3 coding sequence is TGCGCCAGCAGCAGGGGGACAGTGGAGTATAATTCACCCCTCCACTTT. This translates into CASSRGTVEYNSPLHF. The V call is TRBV5-1, the J call TRBJ1-6; 7 bases map to TRBD1. V was pared by 4 bases and J by 4 bases, with 8 bases of the junction left unmatched. The CDR3 totals 16 residues. CDR1 is SGHRS, CDR2 YFSETQ, per germline.

The chain uses TRBV27 and TRBJ2-5; no reliable D call. Trimming stripped 5 bases from V and 10 bases from J, with 20 bases between. The CDR3 length is 14 residues. The germline gives CDR1 MNHEY, CDR2 SMNVEV (reference sequence). The CDR3, as DNA: TGTGCCAGCAGTCCCCGCAGGTTCTATGTGGGCCAGTACTTC. The encoded protein is CASSPRRFYVGQYF.